This TCR beta chain was profiled in a study of blood T cell repertoires in COVID-19. Study-wide context: T cells, B-cell-depleted T cells, or PBMCs provided the cDNA or gDNA that served as material.

The CDR3 consists of 13 residues. V gave up 1 base and J gave up 4 bases, with 5 bases separating them. Germline CDR1 SGHAT, CDR2 FQNNGV. Patients of the Seattle cohort, enrolled during active infection, were followed longitudinally. In the original processing: From reference gene primer amplification, estimates of nucleated cell counts were derived. Some clones are missing from TCRdb's copy, which holds only in-frame ones; the method was immunoSEQ multiplex PCR. The V and J calls and the clone size are those of that table, but D and trimming were determined from the DNA. The sample contains 150,000 to 200,000 clones, about 92% of which appear only once.

This TCR came from a man aged 25 to 45 with COVID-19, enrolled during active disease. The chain has TRBV11-2 and TRBJ2-1; no clear D. The sample comprised peripheral blood. CDR3 protein: CASSLARYNEQFF. CDR3 in DNA: TGTGCCAGCAGCTTAGCTCGGTACAATGAGCAGTTCTTC.